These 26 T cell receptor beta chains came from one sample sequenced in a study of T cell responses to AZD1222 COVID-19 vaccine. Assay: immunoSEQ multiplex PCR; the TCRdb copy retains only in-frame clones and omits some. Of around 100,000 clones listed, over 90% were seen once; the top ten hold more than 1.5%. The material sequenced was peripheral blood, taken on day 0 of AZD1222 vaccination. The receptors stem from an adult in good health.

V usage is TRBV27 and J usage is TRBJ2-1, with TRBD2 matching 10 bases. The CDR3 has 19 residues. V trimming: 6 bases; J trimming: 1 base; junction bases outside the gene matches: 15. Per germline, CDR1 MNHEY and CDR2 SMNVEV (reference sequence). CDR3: CASSRRVPSGSGSYNEQFF. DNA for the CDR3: TGTGCCAGCAGCCGCAGGGTGCCTAGCGGGAGTGGGTCCTACAATGAGCAGTTCTTC.

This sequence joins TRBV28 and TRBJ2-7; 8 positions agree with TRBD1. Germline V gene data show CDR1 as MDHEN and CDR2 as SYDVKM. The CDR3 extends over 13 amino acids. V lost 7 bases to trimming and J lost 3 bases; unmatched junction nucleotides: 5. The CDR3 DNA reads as TGTGCCAGCAAACGAGGACAGGGCTACGAGCAGTACTTC. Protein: CASKRGQGYEQYF.

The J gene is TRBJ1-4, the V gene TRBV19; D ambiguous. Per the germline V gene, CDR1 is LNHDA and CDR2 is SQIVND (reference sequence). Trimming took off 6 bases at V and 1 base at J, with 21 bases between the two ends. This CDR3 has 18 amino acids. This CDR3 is CASSDPSFGRETNEKLFF. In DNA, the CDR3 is TGTGCCAGTAGCGATCCTTCCTTTGGGCGGGAAACTAATGAAAAACTGTTTTTT.

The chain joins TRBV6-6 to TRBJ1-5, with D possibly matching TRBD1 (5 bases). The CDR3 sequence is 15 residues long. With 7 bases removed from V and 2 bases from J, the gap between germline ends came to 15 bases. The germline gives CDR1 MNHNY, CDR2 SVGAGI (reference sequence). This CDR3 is CASNRGRDGNQPQHF. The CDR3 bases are TGTGCCAGCAATCGAGGGAGGGACGGCAATCAGCCCCAGCATTTT.

Here the CDR3 DNA reads TGTGCCAGCAACATAGGGGGGGGCCGCGAGACCCAGTACTTC. Translated: CASNIGGGRETQYF. The chain carries TRBV9 and TRBJ2-5; D is perhaps TRBD2 (7 bases). The V gene lost 6 bases and the J gene lost 5 bases, with 17 bases spanning the gap. The CDR3 runs to 14 residues. Germline V lookup: CDR1 SGDLS, CDR2 YYNGEE.

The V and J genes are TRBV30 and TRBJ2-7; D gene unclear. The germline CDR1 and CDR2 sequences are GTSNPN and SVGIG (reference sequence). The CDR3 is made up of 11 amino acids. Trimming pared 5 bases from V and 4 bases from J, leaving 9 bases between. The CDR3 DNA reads TGTGCCTGGGGGCATGCGTACGAGCAGTACTTC. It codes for CAWGHAYEQYF.

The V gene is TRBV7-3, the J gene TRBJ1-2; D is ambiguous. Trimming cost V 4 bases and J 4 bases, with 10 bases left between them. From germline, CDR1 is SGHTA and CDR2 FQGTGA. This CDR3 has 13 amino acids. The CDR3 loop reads CASSYDPTYGYTF. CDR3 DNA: TGTGCCAGCAGCTACGATCCCACCTATGGCTACACCTTC.

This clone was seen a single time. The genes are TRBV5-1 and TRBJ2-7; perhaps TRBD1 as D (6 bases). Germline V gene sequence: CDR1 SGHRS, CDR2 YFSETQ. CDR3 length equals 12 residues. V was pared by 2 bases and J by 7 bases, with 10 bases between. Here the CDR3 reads CASSLGGGEQYF. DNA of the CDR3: TGCGCCAGCAGCTTAGGGGGTGGTGAGCAGTACTTC.

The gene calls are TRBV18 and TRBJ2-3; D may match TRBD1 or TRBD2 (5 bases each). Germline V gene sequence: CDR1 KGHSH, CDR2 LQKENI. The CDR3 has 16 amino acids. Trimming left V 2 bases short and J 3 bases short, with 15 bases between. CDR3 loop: CASSPGQGRGTDTQYF. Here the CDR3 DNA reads TGTGCCAGCTCACCAGGGCAGGGTAGAGGGACAGATACGCAGTATTTT.

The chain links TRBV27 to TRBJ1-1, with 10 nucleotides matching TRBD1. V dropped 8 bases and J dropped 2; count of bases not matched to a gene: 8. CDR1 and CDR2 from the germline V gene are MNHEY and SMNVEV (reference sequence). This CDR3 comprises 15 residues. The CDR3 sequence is CASGPGQGINTEAFF. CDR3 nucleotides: TGTGCCAGCGGACCGGGACAGGGGATAAACACTGAAGCTTTCTTT.

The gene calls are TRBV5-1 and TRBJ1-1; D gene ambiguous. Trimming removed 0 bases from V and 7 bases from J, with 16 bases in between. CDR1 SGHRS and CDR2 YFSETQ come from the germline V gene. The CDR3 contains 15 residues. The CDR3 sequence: CASSLDFSISVEAFF. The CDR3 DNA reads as TGCGCCAGCAGCTTGGACTTTTCTATCTCCGTTGAAGCTTTCTTT.

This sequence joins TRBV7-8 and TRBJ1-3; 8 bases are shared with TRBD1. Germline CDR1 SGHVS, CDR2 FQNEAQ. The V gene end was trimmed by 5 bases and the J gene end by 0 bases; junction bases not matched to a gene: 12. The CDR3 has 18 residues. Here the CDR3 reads CASSPLPGTGLSGNTIYF. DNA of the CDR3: TGTGCCAGCAGCCCCCTCCCCGGGACAGGTCTCTCTGGAAACACCATATATTTT.

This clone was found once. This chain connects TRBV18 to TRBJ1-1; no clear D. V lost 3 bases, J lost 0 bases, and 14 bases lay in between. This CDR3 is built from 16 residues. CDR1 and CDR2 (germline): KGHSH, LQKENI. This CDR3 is CASSPGRNAMNTEAFF. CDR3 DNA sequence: TGTGCCAGCTCACCCGGACGGAACGCTATGAACACTGAAGCTTTCTTT.

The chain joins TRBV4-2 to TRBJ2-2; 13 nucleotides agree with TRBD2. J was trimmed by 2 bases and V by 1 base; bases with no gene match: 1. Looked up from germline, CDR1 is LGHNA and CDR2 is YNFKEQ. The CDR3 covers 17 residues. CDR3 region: CASSQGTSGSNTGELFF. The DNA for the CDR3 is TGTGCCAGCAGCCAAGGGACTAGCGGGAGTAACACCGGGGAGCTGTTTTTT.

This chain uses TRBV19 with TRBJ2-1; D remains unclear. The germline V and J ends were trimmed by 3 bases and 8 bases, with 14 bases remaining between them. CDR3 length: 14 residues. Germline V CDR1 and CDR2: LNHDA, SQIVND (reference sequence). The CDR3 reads CASSMWEGQDEQFF. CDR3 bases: TGTGCCAGTAGTATGTGGGAAGGCCAAGATGAGCAGTTCTTC.

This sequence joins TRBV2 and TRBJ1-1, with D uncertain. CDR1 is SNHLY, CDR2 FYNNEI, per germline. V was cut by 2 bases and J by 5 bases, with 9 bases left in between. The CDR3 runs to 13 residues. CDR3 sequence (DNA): TGTGCCAGCAGTGAATCCGGGGAAACTGAAGCTTTCTTT. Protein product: CASSESGETEAFF.

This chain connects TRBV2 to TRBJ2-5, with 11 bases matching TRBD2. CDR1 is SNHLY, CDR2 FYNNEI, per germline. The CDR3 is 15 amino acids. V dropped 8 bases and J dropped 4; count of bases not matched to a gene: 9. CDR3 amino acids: CASRFELAGGETQYF. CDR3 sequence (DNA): TGTGCCAGCCGTTTCGAGCTAGCGGGAGGAGAGACCCAGTACTTC.

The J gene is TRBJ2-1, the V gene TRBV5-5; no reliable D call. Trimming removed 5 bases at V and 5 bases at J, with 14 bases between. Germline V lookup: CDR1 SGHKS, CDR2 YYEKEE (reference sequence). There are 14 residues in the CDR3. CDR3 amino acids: CASSPSPKNNEQFF. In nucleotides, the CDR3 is TGTGCCAGCAGTCCCTCCCCCAAGAACAATGAGCAGTTCTTC.

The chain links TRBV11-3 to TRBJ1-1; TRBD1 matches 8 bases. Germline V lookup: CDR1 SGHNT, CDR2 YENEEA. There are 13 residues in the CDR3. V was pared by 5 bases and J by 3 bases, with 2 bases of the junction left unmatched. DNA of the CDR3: TGTGCCAGCAGCCACAGGGGGGACACTGAAGCTTTCTTT. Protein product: CASSHRGDTEAFF.

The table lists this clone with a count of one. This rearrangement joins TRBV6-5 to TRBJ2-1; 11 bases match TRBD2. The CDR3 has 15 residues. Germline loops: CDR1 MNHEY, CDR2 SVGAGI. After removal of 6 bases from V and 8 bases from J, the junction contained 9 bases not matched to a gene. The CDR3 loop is CASRRTSGRFHEQFF. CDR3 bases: TGTGCCAGCAGGAGAACTAGCGGGAGATTCCATGAGCAGTTCTTC.

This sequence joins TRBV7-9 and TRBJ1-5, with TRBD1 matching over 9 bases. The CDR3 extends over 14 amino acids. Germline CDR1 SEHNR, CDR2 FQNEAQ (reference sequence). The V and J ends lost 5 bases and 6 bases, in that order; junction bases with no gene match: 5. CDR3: CASSPGQGIQPQHF. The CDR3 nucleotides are TGTGCCAGCAGCCCAGGACAGGGGATTCAGCCCCAGCATTTT. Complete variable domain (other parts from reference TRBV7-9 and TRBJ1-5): DTGVSQNPRHKITKRGQNVTFRCDPISEHNRLYWYRQTLGQGPEFLTYFQNEAQLEKSRLLSDRFSAERPKGSFSTLEIQRTEQGDSAMYLCASSPGQGIQPQHFGDGTRLSIL.

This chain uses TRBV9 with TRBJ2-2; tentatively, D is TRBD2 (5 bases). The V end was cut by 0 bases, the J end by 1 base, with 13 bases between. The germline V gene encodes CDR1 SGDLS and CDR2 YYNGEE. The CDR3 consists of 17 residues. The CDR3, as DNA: TGTGCCAGCAGCGTAGAGTTCCGCGGACTGAACACCGGGGAGCTGTTTTTT. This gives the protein CASSVEFRGLNTGELFF.

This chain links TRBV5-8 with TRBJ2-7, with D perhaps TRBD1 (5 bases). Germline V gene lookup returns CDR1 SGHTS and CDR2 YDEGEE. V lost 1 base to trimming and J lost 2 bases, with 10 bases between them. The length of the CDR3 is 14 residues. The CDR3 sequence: CASSLRGRTYEQYF. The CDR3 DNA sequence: TGTGCCAGCAGCTTGAGGGGCAGAACCTACGAGCAGTACTTC.

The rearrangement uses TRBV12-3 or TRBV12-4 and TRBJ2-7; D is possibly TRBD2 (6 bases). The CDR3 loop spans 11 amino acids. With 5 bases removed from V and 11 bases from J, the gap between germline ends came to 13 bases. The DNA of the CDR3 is TGTGCCAGCAGTCCCAAACTAGCAGAGTACTTC. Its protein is CASSPKLAEYF.

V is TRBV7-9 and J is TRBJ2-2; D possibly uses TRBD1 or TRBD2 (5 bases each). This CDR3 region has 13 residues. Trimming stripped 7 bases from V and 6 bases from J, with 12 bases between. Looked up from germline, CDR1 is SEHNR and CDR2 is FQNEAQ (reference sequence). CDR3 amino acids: CASTPTGPGELFF. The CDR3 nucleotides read TGTGCCAGCACCCCCACGGGGCCCGGGGAGCTGTTTTTT.

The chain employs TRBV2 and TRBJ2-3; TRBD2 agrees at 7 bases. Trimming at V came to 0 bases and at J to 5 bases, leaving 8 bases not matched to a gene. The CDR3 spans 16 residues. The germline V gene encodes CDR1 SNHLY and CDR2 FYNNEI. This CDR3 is CASSEAGGTRGDTQYF. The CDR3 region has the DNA TGTGCCAGCAGTGAAGCGGGAGGGACCCGCGGAGATACGCAGTATTTT.